This T cell receptor beta chain was sequenced for a study of T cell responses to AZD1222 COVID-19 vaccine. This clone was seen only once. Its antigen remains unknown. The V gene lost 6 bases and the J gene lost 3 bases, with 8 bases spanning the gap. Germline V lookup: CDR1 DFQATT, CDR2 SNEGSKA (reference sequence). This CDR3 comprises 11 residues. Data came from immunoSEQ multiplex PCR; TCRdb stores just in-frame clones and leaves some out. The sample lists approximately 140,000 clones, approximately 89% seen once, with more than 12% in the top ten. Study results and caveats: Repertoire sampling was restricted to post-peak T cell response timepoints.

The V gene is TRBV20-1, the J gene TRBJ1-2; a weak D match, TRBD1 (5 bases). This sequence was found in an adult in good health. The source was peripheral blood, collected on day 0 of AZD1222 vaccination. Written as DNA, the CDR3 is TGCAGTGCCGGGACGGACTATGGCTACACCTTC. Amino acid sequence: CSAGTDYGYTF.